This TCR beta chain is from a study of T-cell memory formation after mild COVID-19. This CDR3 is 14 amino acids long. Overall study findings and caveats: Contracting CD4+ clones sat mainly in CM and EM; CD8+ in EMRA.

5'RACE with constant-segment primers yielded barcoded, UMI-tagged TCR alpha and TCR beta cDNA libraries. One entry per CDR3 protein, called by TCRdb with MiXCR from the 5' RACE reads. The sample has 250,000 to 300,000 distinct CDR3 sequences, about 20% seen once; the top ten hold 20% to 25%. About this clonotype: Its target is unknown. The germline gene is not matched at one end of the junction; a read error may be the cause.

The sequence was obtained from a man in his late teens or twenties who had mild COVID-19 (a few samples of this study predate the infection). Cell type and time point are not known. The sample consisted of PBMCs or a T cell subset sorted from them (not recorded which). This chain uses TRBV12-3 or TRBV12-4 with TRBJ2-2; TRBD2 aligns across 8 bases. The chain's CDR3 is CASSLAGSTGELFF. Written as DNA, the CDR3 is TGTGCCAGCAGCTTAGCGGGGAGCACCGGGGAGCTGTTTTTT.